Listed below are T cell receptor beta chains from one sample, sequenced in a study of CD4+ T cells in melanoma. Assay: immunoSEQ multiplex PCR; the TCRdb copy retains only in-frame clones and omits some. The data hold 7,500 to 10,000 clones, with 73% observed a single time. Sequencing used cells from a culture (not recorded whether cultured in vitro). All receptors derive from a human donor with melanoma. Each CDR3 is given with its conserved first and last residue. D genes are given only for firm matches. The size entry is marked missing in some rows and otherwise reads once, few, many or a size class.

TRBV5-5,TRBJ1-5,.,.,TGTGCCAGCAGCTTGGCGGACACCACGGCCCAGCCCCAGCATTTT,CASSLADTTAQPQHF
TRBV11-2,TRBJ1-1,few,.,TGTGCCAGCAGCTTTCGGTCGGGAAGAGGTGGCACTGAAGCTTTCTTT,CASSFRSGRGGTEAFF
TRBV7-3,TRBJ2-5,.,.,TGTGCCAGCAGTCTCCGGTACCAAGAGACCCAGTACTTC,CASSLRYQETQYF
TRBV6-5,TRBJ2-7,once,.,TGTGCCAGCCGGGCAGGGGTTTTCTACGAGCAGTACTTC,CASRAGVFYEQYF
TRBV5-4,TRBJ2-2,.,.,TGTGCCAGCAACTCCCGAAACACCGGGGAGCTGTTTTTT,CASNSRNTGELFF
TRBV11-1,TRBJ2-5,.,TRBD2,TGTGCCAGCAGCCAAAGCGGGGGTGCTCCTTGGGAGACCCAGTACTTC,CASSQSGGAPWETQYF
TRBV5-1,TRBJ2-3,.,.,TGCGCCAGCAGCCACCCGAGGTCAGATACGCAGTATTTT,CASSHPRSDTQYF
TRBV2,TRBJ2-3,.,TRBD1,TGTGCCAGCAGTGACGGGACAGGGGGAACAGATACGCAGTATTTT,CASSDGTGGTDTQYF
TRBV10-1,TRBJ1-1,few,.,TGCGCCACGAGTCGGGGTTTGAACACTGAAGCTTTCTTT,CATSRGLNTEAFF
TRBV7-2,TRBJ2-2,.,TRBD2,TGTGCCAGCACCCCGACTAGCGGGCCCACCGGGGAGCTGTTTTTT,CASTPTSGPTGELFF
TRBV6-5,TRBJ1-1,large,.,TGTGCCAGCAGTTACTCGGAAGTCACTGAAGCTTTCTTT,CASSYSEVTEAFF
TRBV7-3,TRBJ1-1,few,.,TGTGCCAGCAGCCCAACGACAGGGAACACTGAAGCTTTCTTT,CASSPTTGNTEAFF
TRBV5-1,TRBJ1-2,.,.,TGCGCCAGCAGCTTGCCTGGGTCTTCCGCAGAGTCGGATCCGGGGAGTAACTATGGCTACACCTTC,CASSLPGSSAESDPGSNYGYTF
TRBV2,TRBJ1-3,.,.,TGTGCCAGCAGTGAAGCCTTGCCAGGGGCAAGAAACACCATATATTTT,CASSEALPGARNTIYF
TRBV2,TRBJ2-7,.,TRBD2,TGTGCCAGCACCCCGGGACTAGCGGGCTCCGGGGGGTACTTC,CASTPGLAGSGGYF
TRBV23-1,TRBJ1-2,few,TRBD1,TGCGCCAGCAGTCAAAAGGACAGGGGGAACTATGGCTACACCTTC,CASSQKDRGNYGYTF
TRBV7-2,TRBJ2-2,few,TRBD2,TGTGCCAGCAGCTTTCAAGCGGGGGGGCCCAGCGGGGAGCTGTTTTTT,CASSFQAGGPSGELFF
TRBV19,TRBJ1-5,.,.,TGTGCCAGTAGTATAGACACGGTACAGCCCCAGCATTTT,CASSIDTVQPQHF
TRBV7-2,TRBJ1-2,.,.,TGTGCCAGCAGCGTACGGGGGGGATGGGGCTACACCTTC,CASSVRGGWGYTF
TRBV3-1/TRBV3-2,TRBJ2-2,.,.,TGTGCCAGCAGCCAAGCGAGGGGGGGCCATTGGGAGCTGTTTTTT,CASSQARGGHWELFF
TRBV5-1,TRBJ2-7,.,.,TGCGCCAGCAGCTATCCGGCTTACGAGCAGTACTTC,CASSYPAYEQYF
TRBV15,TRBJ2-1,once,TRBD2,TGTGCCACCACAAGCGGGGGGGCCGTGTGGAGTGAGCAGTTCTTC,CATTSGGAVWSEQFF